A single sample gave rise to the 19 T cell receptor beta chains below, sequenced in a study of blood T cell repertoires in COVID-19. TCRdb's table, derived via immunoSEQ multiplex PCR, lists solely in-frame clones and lacks some. The table has over 250,000 clones, over 80% seen once; the top ten hold approximately 1.4%. Input material: peripheral blood. These TCRs come from a woman in her forties who had recovered from COVID-19.

The rearrangement uses TRBV7-2 and TRBJ2-5, with D perhaps matching TRBD1 (6 bases). This CDR3 is 14 amino acids long. Between the trimmed V and J ends, which lost 5 bases and 1 base, there was a span of 11 bases. Germline CDR1 is SGHTA and CDR2 is FQGNSA. The CDR3 DNA reads as TGTGCCAGCAGCAGGGACATCACCCAAGAGACCCAGTACTTC. It specifies CASSRDITQETQYF.

The gene calls are TRBV27 and TRBJ2-2; 13 bases are a match to TRBD2. V shed 3 bases, J shed 2 bases, and the junction held 6 bases outside the gene matches. The germline gives CDR1 MNHEY, CDR2 SMNVEV (reference sequence). The CDR3 has 18 amino acids. The CDR3 nucleotides are TGTGCCAGCAGTTTTTTTGGACTAGCGGGGGACAACACCGGGGAGCTGTTTTTT. Protein product: CASSFFGLAGDNTGELFF.

V usage is TRBV2 and J usage is TRBJ1-1; 10 bases are a match to TRBD1. Trimming cost V 6 bases and J 0 bases; bases outside gene matches: 7. Per the germline V gene, CDR1 is SNHLY and CDR2 is FYNNEI. This CDR3 region has 16 residues. The CDR3 DNA reads TGTGCCAGCAGACCCGGGACAGGGGCCTTGAACACTGAAGCTTTCTTT. Translating it yields CASRPGTGALNTEAFF. The full variable domain, in which reference TRBV2 and TRBJ1-1 provide the parts outside the CDR3, is EPEVTQTPSHQVTQMGQEVILRCVPISNHLYFYWYRQILGQKVEFLVSFYNNEISEKSEIFDDQFSVERPDGSNFTLKIRSTKLEDSAMYFCASRPGTGALNTEAFFGQGTRLTVV.

This clone appeared once. The junction departs from germline at one end; a sequencing error may be responsible. The chain couples TRBV5-8 to TRBJ1-4, with 7 nucleotides matching TRBD1. The CDR3 length is 17 residues. In germline, CDR1 is SGHTS, CDR2 YDEGEE. The CDR3 coding sequence is TGTGCCAGCAGCTTTGTGGGCAGGGTGGGACAGAATGGAAAACTGTTTTTT. Protein sequence: CASSFVGRVGQNGKLFF.

The rearrangement uses TRBV27 and TRBJ1-2; D call uncertain. V lost 3 bases and J 8 bases, leaving 16 bases between the germline ends. The germline V gene encodes CDR1 MNHEY and CDR2 SMNVEV (reference sequence). The CDR3 has 14 residues. The CDR3 sequence is CASSFGGDPRGYTF. The CDR3 DNA sequence: TGTGCCAGCAGTTTCGGCGGGGATCCTCGAGGCTACACCTTC.

The gene calls are TRBV6-5 and TRBJ1-5; possibly TRBD1 for D (5 bases). This CDR3 is built from 15 residues. V lost 0 bases and J 1 base, leaving 7 bases between the germline ends. The germline V gene encodes CDR1 MNHEY and CDR2 SVGAGI. The CDR3 reads CASSYSRESNQPQHF. The CDR3 DNA reads as TGTGCCAGCAGTTACTCCAGGGAAAGCAATCAGCCCCAGCATTTT.

The chain couples TRBV11-2 to TRBJ2-1; 9 nucleotides align to TRBD1. The CDR3 totals 14 residues. Germline loops: CDR1 SGHAT, CDR2 FQNNGV. J lost 6 bases, V lost 6 bases, and 6 bases had no gene match. CDR3 loop: CASRGTGTFNEQFF. The CDR3 DNA is TGTGCCAGCAGGGGGACAGGGACCTTCAATGAGCAGTTCTTC.

The V and J genes are TRBV24-1 and TRBJ1-4, with D perhaps matching TRBD1 (5 bases). The CDR3 has 15 residues. Between the trimmed V and J ends, which lost 0 bases and 6 bases, there was a span of 10 bases. The germline V gene encodes CDR1 KGHDR and CDR2 SFDVKD. CDR3 in amino acids: CATSDLLSRDEKLFF. CDR3 nucleotide sequence: TGTGCCACCAGTGATTTGCTATCCAGGGATGAAAAACTGTTTTTT.

Of note for this clone: The same CDR3 can be traced to other DNA sequences in this sample. The rearrangement links TRBV11-2 to TRBJ2-7; 7 bases match TRBD1. Trimming took 5 bases from V and 4 from J; bases not matched to a gene: 2. Germline CDR1 and CDR2: SGHAT and FQNNGV. The CDR3 is 12 amino acids. CDR3 residues: CASSRQGYEQYF. The CDR3 DNA follows: TGTGCCAGCAGCCGACAGGGTTACGAGCAGTACTTC.

This chain connects TRBV29-1 to TRBJ1-1; 9 bases are shared with TRBD1. The CDR3 is made up of 15 amino acids. Germline CDR1 is SQVTM and CDR2 is ANQGSEA. With V trimmed by 6 bases and J by 1 base, 9 bases remained unmatched. The CDR3 coding sequence is TGCAGCGTCGCGGGACAGGGAGGGGGGAACACTGAAGCTTTCTTT. This translates into CSVAGQGGGNTEAFF.

V is TRBV2 and J is TRBJ1-4; D is possibly TRBD1 (5 bases). CDR3 length: 14 amino acids. V was clipped by 4 bases and J by 10 bases, with 16 bases between them. Germline values: CDR1 SNHLY, CDR2 FYNNEI. The CDR3 loop is CASSAILGTGKLFF. In DNA form, the CDR3 reads TGTGCCAGCAGTGCGATTCTGGGAACAGGAAAACTGTTTTTT.

V gene TRBV18 combines with J gene TRBJ2-7; 11 bases are a match to TRBD2. V was clipped by 2 bases and J by 6 bases; unmatched bases: 9. The CDR3 extends over 16 amino acids. CDR1 is KGHSH and CDR2 is LQKENI in the germline V gene. Here the CDR3 reads CASSPVSSGGPGEQYF. The CDR3 DNA sequence: TGTGCCAGCTCACCAGTGTCTAGCGGGGGGCCTGGCGAGCAGTACTTC. Full variable domain (remainder filled in from reference TRBV18 and TRBJ2-7): NAGVMQNPRHLVRRRGQEARLRCSPMKGHSHVYWYRQLPEEGLKFMVYLQKENIIDESGMPKERFSAEFPKEGPSILRIQQVVRGDSAAYFCASSPVSSGGPGEQYFGPGTRLTVT.

This clone was counted a single time. The chain joins TRBV2 to TRBJ1-1, with D possibly TRBD1 on 6 matching bases. Germline V gene sequence: CDR1 SNHLY, CDR2 FYNNEI. Deletions cut 8 bases from V and 1 base from J, with 11 bases between. The length of the CDR3 is 13 residues. CDR3 in DNA: TGTGCCAGCGGGGGCAGGGGGAACACTGAAGCTTTCTTT. Encoded protein: CASGGRGNTEAFF.

J is TRBJ1-3 and V is TRBV5-6, with D maybe TRBD1 (6 bases). V was clipped by 3 bases and J by 0 bases, with 13 bases between them. The CDR3 covers 16 residues. The germline gives CDR1 SGHDT, CDR2 YYEEEE. CDR3: CASSSFLQGSGNTIYF. Written as DNA, the CDR3 is TGTGCCAGCAGCTCCTTCCTACAGGGCTCTGGAAACACCATATATTTT. The variable domain in full, completed from reference TRBV5-6 and TRBJ1-3, reads DAGVTQSPTHLIKTRGQQVTLRCSPKSGHDTVSWYQQALGQGPQFIFQYYEEEERQRGNFPDRFSGHQFPNYSSELNVNALLLGDSALYLCASSSFLQGSGNTIYFGEGSWLTVV.

This chain connects TRBV2 to TRBJ1-1; no reliable D call. The CDR3 has 14 residues. V lost 2 bases and J lost 4, with 11 bases in between. The germline gives CDR1 SNHLY, CDR2 FYNNEI. CDR3 bases: TGTGCCAGCAGTGAAAACCGACCGGGCACTGAAGCTTTCTTT. This gives the protein CASSENRPGTEAFF. Full variable domain (remainder filled in from reference TRBV2 and TRBJ1-1): EPEVTQTPSHQVTQMGQEVILRCVPISNHLYFYWYRQILGQKVEFLVSFYNNEISEKSEIFDDQFSVERPDGSNFTLKIRSTKLEDSAMYFCASSENRPGTEAFFGQGTRLTVV.

In its sample, this clone was seen many times. The V gene is TRBV18, the J gene TRBJ1-1; 10 bases are a match to TRBD1. The CDR3 covers 15 residues. The V and J ends lost 2 bases and 2 bases, in that order; junction bases with no gene match: 2. Germline CDR1 is KGHSH and CDR2 is LQKENI. The CDR3 sequence is CASSPDRGLNTEAFF. In DNA form, the CDR3 reads TGTGCCAGCTCACCAGACAGGGGGCTAAACACTGAAGCTTTCTTT.

The rearrangement joins TRBV5-4 to TRBJ1-2; 8 bases line up with TRBD1. The CDR3 covers 15 residues. Germline assignment: CDR1 SGHNT and CDR2 YYREEE (reference sequence). The V segment lost 4 bases and the J segment 2 bases; nucleotides outside the gene matches: 7. The CDR3 DNA sequence: TGTGCCAGCAGCCTAACAGGGGGAACAAACTATGGCTACACCTTC. This codes for CASSLTGGTNYGYTF.

The chain recombines TRBV7-2 with TRBJ2-5; 8 bases are a match to TRBD2. Germline V gene lookup returns CDR1 SGHTA and CDR2 FQGNSA. The CDR3 length is 15 residues. V shed 3 bases, J shed 4 bases, and the junction held 7 bases outside the gene matches. The CDR3 protein is CASSFIIAGPETQYF. The CDR3 coding sequence is TGTGCCAGCAGCTTCATCATAGCGGGGCCAGAGACCCAGTACTTC.

This clone was seen a few times. J is TRBJ1-2 and V is TRBV27; 7 nucleotides agree with TRBD1. CDR1 MNHEY and CDR2 SMNVEV come from the germline V gene (reference sequence). Trimming took 2 bases from V and 7 from J; bases not matched to a gene: 10. CDR3 length: 15 residues. This chain's CDR3 is CASSLTPRTGRGYTF. The DNA of the CDR3 is TGTGCCAGCAGTTTAACACCCCGGACAGGACGTGGCTACACCTTC.